These T cell receptor beta chains were read from a single sample in a study of identical twins. One entry per CDR3 protein, called by TCRdb with MiXCR from the 5' RACE reads. Of about 210,000 distinct CDR3 sequences in the sample, about a tenth were seen once. The sample taken for sequencing was memory (CD45RO+) T cells sorted from blood. The receptors shown here come from a woman younger than 35 in good health. Each CDR3 is given with its conserved first and last residue. Fields, in order: V gene, D gene, J gene, clone size, CDR3 protein, CDR3 DNA. A D gene is named only where the DNA matches it firmly. Some rows mark clone size as missing; the rest say once, few, many or name a class of expanded clone.

v_call: TRBV7-9; d_call: TRBD1; j_call: TRBJ2-7; clone_size: few; cdr3_aa: CASSGDRVRAEQYF; cdr3_nt: TGTGCCAGCAGCGGAGACAGGGTGAGGGCAGAGCAGTACTTC
v_call: TRBV7-9; d_call: TRBD1; j_call: TRBJ1-2; clone_size: few; cdr3_aa: CASSARRQGLDGYTF; cdr3_nt: TGTGCCAGCAGCGCTCGGCGACAGGGGCTCGATGGCTACACCTTC
v_call: TRBV2; d_call: .; j_call: TRBJ1-4; clone_size: .; cdr3_aa: CASIPGTPNEKLFF; cdr3_nt: TGTGCCAGCATCCCCGGGACACCGAATGAAAAACTGTTTTTT
v_call: TRBV9; d_call: .; j_call: TRBJ2-1; clone_size: .; cdr3_aa: CASSVDGATSYNEQFF; cdr3_nt: TGTGCCAGCAGCGTAGATGGGGCGACTAGCTACAATGAGCAGTTCTTC
v_call: TRBV15; d_call: .; j_call: TRBJ2-3; clone_size: many; cdr3_aa: CAVRPGDRRTDTQYF; cdr3_nt: TGTGCCGTGCGACCGGGGGACAGACGCACAGATACGCAGTATTTT
v_call: TRBV5-1; d_call: TRBD2; j_call: TRBJ2-2; clone_size: .; cdr3_aa: CASFPGLAATGELFF; cdr3_nt: TGCGCCAGCTTCCCGGGACTAGCGGCTACCGGGGAGCTGTTTTTT
v_call: TRBV18; d_call: .; j_call: TRBJ2-3; clone_size: few; cdr3_aa: CASSPWPSTDTQYF; cdr3_nt: TGTGCCAGCTCACCTTGGCCCAGCACGGATACGCAGTATTTT
v_call: TRBV7-2; d_call: TRBD1; j_call: TRBJ2-7; clone_size: .; cdr3_aa: CASSPSPGQGFYEQYF; cdr3_nt: TGTGCCAGCAGCCCATCTCCGGGACAGGGTTTCTACGAGCAGTACTTC
v_call: TRBV6-1; d_call: .; j_call: TRBJ2-7; clone_size: .; cdr3_aa: CASSTGGEVYEQYF; cdr3_nt: TGTGCCAGCAGTACCGGGGGCGAAGTCTACGAGCAGTACTTC
v_call: TRBV12-3/TRBV12-4; d_call: TRBD2; j_call: TRBJ2-7; clone_size: few; cdr3_aa: CASSTGTSGSSGEQYF; cdr3_nt: TGTGCCAGCAGTACCGGGACTAGCGGGAGTTCTGGCGAGCAGTACTTC
v_call: TRBV2; d_call: TRBD1; j_call: TRBJ1-1; clone_size: .; cdr3_aa: CASSTGAGTEAFF; cdr3_nt: TGTGCCAGCAGTACAGGGGCCGGGACTGAAGCTTTCTTT
v_call: TRBV20-1; d_call: .; j_call: TRBJ2-2; clone_size: few; cdr3_aa: CSARGSGVGELFF; cdr3_nt: TGCAGTGCTAGAGGTTCCGGGGTCGGGGAGCTGTTTTTT
v_call: TRBV5-1; d_call: .; j_call: TRBJ2-2; clone_size: many; cdr3_aa: CASSPQGGTGELFF; cdr3_nt: TGCGCCAGCAGCCCTCAAGGAGGGACCGGGGAGCTGTTTTTT
v_call: TRBV3-1; d_call: .; j_call: TRBJ1-5; clone_size: .; cdr3_aa: CASGRTASNQPQHF; cdr3_nt: TGTGCCAGCGGACGCACCGCTAGCAATCAGCCCCAGCATTTT
v_call: TRBV7-3; d_call: .; j_call: TRBJ1-6; clone_size: few; cdr3_aa: CASSLTTGYNSPLHF; cdr3_nt: TGTGCCAGCAGCTTAACGACAGGATATAATTCACCCCTCCACTTT
v_call: TRBV20-1; d_call: .; j_call: TRBJ1-4; clone_size: few; cdr3_aa: CSVTDYNEKLFF; cdr3_nt: TGCAGTGTGACGGATTATAATGAAAAACTGTTTTTT
v_call: TRBV27; d_call: .; j_call: TRBJ1-2; clone_size: .; cdr3_aa: CASSHAREGDYTF; cdr3_nt: TGTGCCAGCAGCCATGCCAGGGAAGGGGACTACACCTTC
v_call: TRBV20-1; d_call: TRBD2; j_call: TRBJ2-5; clone_size: few; cdr3_aa: CSARTSGGSRETQYF; cdr3_nt: TGCAGTGCCCGTACTAGCGGGGGGTCCCGGGAGACCCAGTACTTC
v_call: TRBV30; d_call: .; j_call: TRBJ2-7; clone_size: .; cdr3_aa: CAWSVGALRYF; cdr3_nt: TGTGCCTGGAGTGTCGGTGCTCTGAGGTACTTC
v_call: TRBV5-1; d_call: .; j_call: TRBJ2-1; clone_size: many; cdr3_aa: CASSLEVAYNEQFF; cdr3_nt: TGCGCCAGCAGCTTGGAGGTCGCCTACAATGAGCAGTTCTTC
v_call: TRBV5-1; d_call: .; j_call: TRBJ2-7; clone_size: few; cdr3_aa: CASSFAKGLLGEQYF; cdr3_nt: TGCGCCAGCAGCTTCGCGAAAGGGCTCTTGGGCGAGCAGTACTTC
v_call: TRBV24-1; d_call: TRBD1; j_call: TRBJ2-1; clone_size: .; cdr3_aa: CATSRGQPNNEQFF; cdr3_nt: TGTGCCACCAGTAGGGGACAGCCTAACAATGAGCAGTTCTTC
v_call: TRBV5-4; d_call: TRBD1; j_call: TRBJ2-2; clone_size: .; cdr3_aa: CASSLAGGQGGTGELFF; cdr3_nt: TGTGCCAGCAGCTTGGCCGGGGGACAGGGCGGCACCGGGGAGCTGTTTTTT
v_call: TRBV7-9; d_call: .; j_call: TRBJ1-2; clone_size: few; cdr3_aa: CASSPYEGPRGYGYTF; cdr3_nt: TGTGCCAGCAGCCCCTACGAGGGACCTCGGGGCTATGGCTACACCTTC
v_call: TRBV11-3; d_call: .; j_call: TRBJ2-1; clone_size: few; cdr3_aa: CASSLNRDTYNEQFF; cdr3_nt: TGTGCCAGCAGCCTCAACAGAGATACCTACAATGAGCAGTTCTTC
v_call: TRBV6-2/TRBV6-3; d_call: .; j_call: TRBJ1-1; clone_size: .; cdr3_aa: CASSQQRRYTEAFF; cdr3_nt: TGTGCCAGCAGTCAACAGAGACGGTACACTGAAGCTTTCTTT
v_call: TRBV20-1; d_call: TRBD1; j_call: TRBJ1-2; clone_size: many; cdr3_aa: CSAIGQGGDGYTF; cdr3_nt: TGCAGTGCGATAGGACAGGGCGGGGATGGCTACACCTTC
v_call: TRBV5-1; d_call: TRBD1; j_call: TRBJ2-2; clone_size: .; cdr3_aa: CASSRGQGNTGELFF; cdr3_nt: TGCGCCAGCAGCAGGGGACAGGGGAACACCGGGGAGCTGTTTTTT
v_call: TRBV28; d_call: .; j_call: TRBJ1-5; clone_size: many; cdr3_aa: CASSFYGFNQPQHF; cdr3_nt: TGTGCCAGCAGTTTCTACGGATTCAATCAGCCCCAGCATTTT
v_call: TRBV9; d_call: TRBD2; j_call: TRBJ2-5; clone_size: .; cdr3_aa: CASSALAGGEETQYF; cdr3_nt: TGTGCCAGCAGCGCCCTAGCGGGGGGAGAGGAGACCCAGTACTTC
v_call: TRBV5-1; d_call: TRBD1; j_call: TRBJ1-1; clone_size: many; cdr3_aa: CASSRGTGGSDTEAFF; cdr3_nt: TGCGCCAGCAGCCGGGGTACAGGGGGCAGCGACACTGAAGCTTTCTTT
v_call: TRBV12-3/TRBV12-4; d_call: TRBD1; j_call: TRBJ2-3; clone_size: few; cdr3_aa: CASSFEGAGGHTQYF; cdr3_nt: TGTGCCAGCAGTTTCGAGGGGGCAGGGGGTCATACGCAGTATTTT
v_call: TRBV4-2; d_call: .; j_call: TRBJ2-3; clone_size: .; cdr3_aa: CAIGTGLFRSTDTQYF; cdr3_nt: TGTGCCATCGGCACCGGGCTCTTTCGTAGTACAGATACGCAGTATTTT
v_call: TRBV27; d_call: TRBD1; j_call: TRBJ1-1; clone_size: .; cdr3_aa: CASRVTWTGANTEAFF; cdr3_nt: TGTGCCAGCAGGGTGACATGGACAGGGGCGAACACTGAAGCTTTCTTT
v_call: TRBV5-1; d_call: .; j_call: TRBJ1-2; clone_size: few; cdr3_aa: CASSSEESYTF; cdr3_nt: TGCGCCAGCAGCTCAGAAGAAAGCTACACCTTC
v_call: TRBV15; d_call: .; j_call: TRBJ2-2; clone_size: few; cdr3_aa: CATSAGSSDTGELFF; cdr3_nt: TGTGCCACCTCGGCCGGGAGCTCGGACACCGGGGAGCTGTTTTTT
v_call: TRBV6-2/TRBV6-3; d_call: TRBD2; j_call: TRBJ2-7; clone_size: many; cdr3_aa: CASSSLWTSGRAVLYF; cdr3_nt: TGTGCCAGCAGTTCGCTTTGGACTAGCGGGAGGGCTGTTTTGTACTTC
v_call: TRBV20-1; d_call: .; j_call: TRBJ1-1; clone_size: many; cdr3_aa: CSARDRRLAGANTEAFF; cdr3_nt: TGCAGTGCTAGAGATCGCCGGCTAGCAGGGGCGAACACTGAAGCTTTCTTT
v_call: TRBV7-6; d_call: TRBD1; j_call: TRBJ1-6; clone_size: .; cdr3_aa: CASSFGTGGSPLHF; cdr3_nt: TGTGCCAGCAGTTTCGGGACAGGGGGATCACCCCTCCACTTT
v_call: TRBV7-2; d_call: .; j_call: TRBJ1-2; clone_size: few; cdr3_aa: CASSSYSFYGYTF; cdr3_nt: TGTGCCAGCAGCTCTTATTCATTCTATGGCTACACCTTC
v_call: TRBV5-6; d_call: TRBD2; j_call: TRBJ2-1; clone_size: .; cdr3_aa: CASSLRASGRNEQFF; cdr3_nt: TGTGCCAGCAGCTTGAGAGCTAGCGGGAGGAATGAGCAGTTCTTC
v_call: TRBV27; d_call: TRBD1; j_call: TRBJ2-2; clone_size: few; cdr3_aa: CASSHRTGGGNTGELFF; cdr3_nt: TGTGCCAGCAGTCACCGGACAGGGGGCGGGAACACCGGGGAGCTGTTTTTT
v_call: TRBV6-5; d_call: .; j_call: TRBJ1-6; clone_size: .; cdr3_aa: CASRTSNSPLHF; cdr3_nt: TGTGCCAGCAGGACAAGCAATTCACCCCTCCACTTT
v_call: TRBV11-3; d_call: .; j_call: TRBJ2-1; clone_size: few; cdr3_aa: CASSSVGSASYNEQFF; cdr3_nt: TGTGCCAGCAGCTCCGTTGGGAGCGCGAGCTACAATGAGCAGTTCTTC
v_call: TRBV12-3/TRBV12-4; d_call: TRBD1; j_call: TRBJ1-3; clone_size: many; cdr3_aa: CATREDRPNSGNTIYF; cdr3_nt: TGTGCCACCCGGGAGGACAGGCCAAACTCTGGAAACACCATATATTTT
v_call: TRBV5-1; d_call: TRBD2; j_call: TRBJ2-1; clone_size: few; cdr3_aa: CASSATGTSYNEQFF; cdr3_nt: TGCGCCAGCAGCGCAACCGGGACTAGTTACAATGAGCAGTTCTTC
v_call: TRBV4-2; d_call: .; j_call: TRBJ1-1; clone_size: few; cdr3_aa: CASSQGAGVGAFF; cdr3_nt: TGTGCCAGCAGCCAAGGGGCGGGGGTCGGAGCTTTCTTT
v_call: TRBV12-3/TRBV12-4; d_call: TRBD2; j_call: TRBJ2-2; clone_size: many; cdr3_aa: CASSAGGTGELFF; cdr3_nt: TGTGCCAGCAGCGCGGGAGGTACCGGGGAGCTGTTTTTT
v_call: TRBV5-1; d_call: .; j_call: TRBJ2-3; clone_size: many; cdr3_aa: CASSLSSSTDTQYF; cdr3_nt: TGCGCCAGCAGCTTGTCTTCTAGCACAGATACGCAGTATTTT
v_call: TRBV6-2/TRBV6-3; d_call: TRBD1; j_call: TRBJ2-7; clone_size: .; cdr3_aa: CASRRTGVGGETYEQYF; cdr3_nt: TGTGCCAGCAGAAGGACAGGGGTAGGAGGGGAGACCTACGAGCAGTACTTC
v_call: TRBV20-1; d_call: .; j_call: TRBJ1-1; clone_size: .; cdr3_aa: CSARDGKKMNTEAFF; cdr3_nt: TGCAGTGCTAGAGATGGTAAGAAGATGAACACTGAAGCTTTCTTT
v_call: TRBV7-7; d_call: TRBD2; j_call: TRBJ2-3; clone_size: many; cdr3_aa: CASSLRGGRDTQYF; cdr3_nt: TGTGCTAGCAGCTTGCGGGGGGGCCGAGATACGCAGTATTTT
v_call: TRBV18; d_call: .; j_call: TRBJ2-2; clone_size: few; cdr3_aa: CASSPFGLLNTGELFF; cdr3_nt: TGTGCCAGCTCACCCTTTGGACTCCTAAACACCGGGGAGCTGTTTTTT
v_call: TRBV6-2/TRBV6-3; d_call: TRBD1; j_call: TRBJ2-1; clone_size: many; cdr3_aa: CASSPSGTGWYNEQFF; cdr3_nt: TGTGCCAGCAGTCCTTCCGGGACAGGGTGGTACAATGAGCAGTTCTTC
v_call: TRBV30; d_call: TRBD2; j_call: TRBJ2-4; clone_size: .; cdr3_aa: CAWRLAGGTWAKNIQYF; cdr3_nt: TGTGCCTGGAGGCTAGCGGGAGGGACATGGGCCAAAAACATTCAGTACTTC